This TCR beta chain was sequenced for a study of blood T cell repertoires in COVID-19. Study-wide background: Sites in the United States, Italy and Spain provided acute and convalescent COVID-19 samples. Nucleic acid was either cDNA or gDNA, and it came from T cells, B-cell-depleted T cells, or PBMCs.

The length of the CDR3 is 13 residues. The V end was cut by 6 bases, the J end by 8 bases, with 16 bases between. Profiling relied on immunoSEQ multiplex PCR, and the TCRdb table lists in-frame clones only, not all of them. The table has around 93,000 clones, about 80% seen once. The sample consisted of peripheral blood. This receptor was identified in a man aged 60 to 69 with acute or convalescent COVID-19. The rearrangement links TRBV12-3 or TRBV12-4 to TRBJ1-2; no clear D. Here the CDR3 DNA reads TGTGCCAGCAGAGACGGTGGTAGAGGGGGCTACACCTTC. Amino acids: CASRDGGRGGYTF.